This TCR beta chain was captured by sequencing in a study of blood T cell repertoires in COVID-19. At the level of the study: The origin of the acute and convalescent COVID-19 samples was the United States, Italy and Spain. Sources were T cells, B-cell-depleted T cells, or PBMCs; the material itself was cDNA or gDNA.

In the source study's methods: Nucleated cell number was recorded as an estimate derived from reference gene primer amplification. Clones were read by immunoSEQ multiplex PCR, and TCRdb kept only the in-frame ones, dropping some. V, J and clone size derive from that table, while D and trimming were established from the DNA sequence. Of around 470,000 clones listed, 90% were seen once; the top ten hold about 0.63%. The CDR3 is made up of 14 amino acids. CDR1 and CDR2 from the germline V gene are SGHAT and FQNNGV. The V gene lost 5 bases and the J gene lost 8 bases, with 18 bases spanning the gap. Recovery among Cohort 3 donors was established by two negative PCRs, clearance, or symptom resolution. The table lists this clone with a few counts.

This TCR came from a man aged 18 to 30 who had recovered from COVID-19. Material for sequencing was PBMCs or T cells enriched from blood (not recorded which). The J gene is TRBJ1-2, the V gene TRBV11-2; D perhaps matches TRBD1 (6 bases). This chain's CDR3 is CASSAGVLLGGYTF. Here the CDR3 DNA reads TGTGCCAGCAGCGCAGGGGTTCTATTGGGGGGCTACACCTTC.